The present entry profiles one T cell receptor beta chain with its context. The CDR3 covers 13 residues. V lost 1 base and J 7 bases, leaving 10 bases between the germline ends. These data come from a study of blood T cell repertoires in COVID-19. Source study methods: Estimates of nucleated cell counts were drawn from the amplification of reference gene primers. Profiling relied on immunoSEQ multiplex PCR, and the TCRdb table lists in-frame clones only, not all of them. The DNA was the basis for D and trimming; V, J and clone size are from that table. Of around 130,000 clones listed, 75% to 80% are singletons.

V and J are TRBV12-3 or TRBV12-4 and TRBJ1-1, with TRBD1 as a possible D gene (6 bases). The sequencing sample was made of peripheral blood. The TCR originated in a human donor in a cohort sampled during active COVID-19. CDR3 nucleotide sequence: TGTGCCAGCAGTTTAGGCCAGGGGATTGAAGCTTTCTTT. Translation: CASSLGQGIEAFF.